The 12 T cell receptor beta chains below all came from one sample that was sequenced in a study of regulatory T cells in long-lasting Graves disease. Sample time point: persistent/refractory GD, antithyroid drugs over 5 years with positive TRAb. PBMCs were the source of the RNA used for TCR sequencing. CDR3-region Arm-PCR and iRepertoire HTBI primers produced the TCR beta libraries. TCRdb re-analysed the multiplex PCR reads in MiXCR, keeping a single row per CDR3 protein. The sample holds over 650,000 distinct CDR3 sequences, about 32% seen once. The sequences come from peripheral blood mononuclear cells (PBMCs), collected when the disease was refractory, from a patient treated with antithyroid drugs. Source of these receptors: a female donor with Graves disease.

The gene calls are TRBV28 and TRBJ2-6, with D possibly matching TRBD1 (5 bases). Germline V gives CDR1 MDHEN, CDR2 SYDVKM. The length of the CDR3 is 21 residues. Trimming took off 6 bases at V and 0 bases at J, with 27 bases between the two ends. The CDR3 reads CASRSGLVWSPVDSGANVLTF. CDR3 DNA sequence: TGTGCCAGCAGGTCAGGGTTGGTTTGGTCCCCGGTTGACTCTGGGGCCAACGTCCTGACTTTC.

This clonotype was detected once. The chain is built from TRBV24-1 and TRBJ1-5; TRBD1 agrees at 8 bases. V was pared by 9 bases and J by 4 bases, with 10 bases of the junction left unmatched. The CDR3 loop spans 15 amino acids. Germline V gene lookup returns CDR1 KGHDR and CDR2 SFDVKD. The CDR3 bases are TGTGCCACCTCTGACGACCAGGGGGCGAATCAGCCCCAGCATTTT. Residues: CATSDDQGANQPQHF.

This clonotype was detected many times. The rearrangement joins TRBV12-3 or TRBV12-4 to TRBJ2-2; TRBD1 matches at 7 bases. This CDR3 has 15 amino acids. V gave up 0 bases and J gave up 5 bases; unmatched junction bases: 3. Here the CDR3 reads CASSLAGQRTGELFF. CDR3 nucleotides: TGTGCCAGCAGTTTAGCGGGACAGAGGACCGGGGAGCTGTTTTTT.

This clonotype occurred many times. The V and J genes are TRBV28 and TRBJ1-2, with 8 bases aligning to TRBD1. V was pared by 1 base and J by 3 bases, with 7 bases of the junction left unmatched. The CDR3 contains 16 residues. CDR1 MDHEN and CDR2 SYDVKM come from the germline V gene. The CDR3 reads CASSLSGPGGDYGYTF. The CDR3 DNA reads as TGTGCCAGCAGTTTATCGGGCCCAGGGGGCGACTATGGCTACACCTTC.

This clonotype has a count of ten or more. This chain uses TRBV12-3 or TRBV12-4 with TRBJ2-7, with TRBD2 as a possible D gene (10 bases). Between the trimmed V and J ends, which lost 2 bases and 6 bases, there was a span of 26 bases. CDR3 length: 18 amino acids. The CDR3 nucleotides are TGTGCCAGCAGTTTACAGACAGGGGGTACTAGCGGGATGGGCGAGCAGTACTTC. It is translated as CASSLQTGGTSGMGEQYF.

V is TRBV6-5 and J is TRBJ1-2, with 7 bases fitting TRBD1. Germline V gives CDR1 MNHEY, CDR2 SVGAGI. The junction had 9 bases not matched to a gene; V was cut back by 0 bases and J by 8 bases. There are 15 residues in the CDR3. CDR3 nucleotide sequence: TGTGCCAGCAGTTACTCGTCCACAGGGGACCGCGGCTACACCTTC. Protein: CASSYSSTGDRGYTF.

The rearrangement links TRBV3-1 to TRBJ1-5, with D unresolved. Trimming stripped 1 base from V and 6 bases from J, with 10 bases between. In germline, CDR1 is LGHDT, CDR2 YNNKEL (reference sequence). The CDR3 is made up of 14 amino acids. CDR3 nucleotide sequence: TGTGCCAGCAGCCAAGCTGGAGGTAGTCAGCCCCAGCATTTT. As protein: CASSQAGGSQPQHF.

The V call is TRBV20-1, the J call TRBJ1-1, with D possibly matching TRBD1 (6 bases). The V gene lost 3 bases and the J gene lost 0 bases, with 29 bases spanning the gap. Germline assignment: CDR1 DFQATT and CDR2 SNEGSKA (reference sequence). This CDR3 is 20 amino acids long. In nucleotides, the CDR3 is TGCAGTGCTAGTAAGGGGGGCCGCGGCGGGCTACTTGAAGTGAACACTGAAGCTTTCTTT. It yields the protein CSASKGGRGGLLEVNTEAFF.

About this clonotype: Germline and junction disagree at one end, which may indicate a read error. The chain recombines TRBV6-9 with TRBJ1-1; D gene uncertain. The germline gives CDR1 MNHGY, CDR2 SVAAGI. CDR3 length equals 11 residues. The CDR3 reads CAGSLAREAFF. The CDR3, as DNA: TGTGCCGGCAGTTTGGCAAGAGAAGCTTTCTTT.

This clonotype turned up a few times. This chain links TRBV6-1 with TRBJ1-5; D not certain. V dropped 7 bases and J dropped 4 bases, with 14 bases sitting between them. CDR1 and CDR2 (germline): MNHNS, SASEGT. The CDR3 covers 14 residues. The CDR3 protein is CASKRVEMNQPQHF. CDR3 DNA: TGTGCCAGCAAAAGGGTAGAAATGAATCAGCCCCAGCATTTT.

This clonotype was seen more than once but under ten times. The rearrangement links TRBV19 to TRBJ2-5; D is uncertain. CDR3 size: 13 residues. CDR1 LNHDA and CDR2 SQIVND come from the germline V gene (reference sequence). The V gene lost 4 bases and the J gene lost 4 bases, with 10 bases spanning the gap. The CDR3 spells CASSTTQRETQYF. In nucleotides, the CDR3 is TGTGCCAGTAGTACGACCCAGAGAGAGACCCAGTACTTC.

V is TRBV20-1 and J is TRBJ1-6; no reliable D call. This CDR3 is 15 amino acids long. CDR1 is DFQATT, CDR2 SNEGSKA, per germline (reference sequence). Between the trimmed V and J ends, which lost 0 bases and 6 bases, there was a span of 12 bases. CDR3 residues: CSARDRSGGNSPLHF. DNA of the CDR3: TGCAGTGCTAGAGATCGATCAGGAGGTAATTCACCCCTCCACTTT.